What follows are 32 T cell receptor beta chains derived from one specimen sequenced in a study of T cell changes during pregnancy in multiple sclerosis. The data were produced by immunoSEQ multiplex PCR, yet TCRdb's version contains in-frame clones alone and is incomplete. Among around 51,000 clones, just over 90% were seen once, and the ten largest hold around 1.9%. The material was peripheral blood, obtained in the second trimester of pregnancy. These TCRs come from a female donor with multiple sclerosis, enrolled in a pregnancy study.

The chain has TRBV4-3 and TRBJ2-1; 7 bases map to TRBD1. From germline, CDR1 is LGHNA and CDR2 YSLEER. V dropped 0 bases and J dropped 10; count of bases not matched to a gene: 9. The CDR3 length is 15 residues. The CDR3 nucleotides read TGCGCCAGCAGCCAAGATTTAGGACAGGCACGCGAGCAGTTCTTC. It translates to CASSQDLGQAREQFF.

The V gene is TRBV10-3, the J gene TRBJ2-7; 7 bases line up with TRBD1. Germline values: CDR1 ENHRY, CDR2 SYGVKD. The CDR3 extends over 13 amino acids. V was pared by 7 bases and J by 0 bases, with 3 bases of the junction left unmatched. This CDR3 is CAIKGTDSYEQYF. The DNA for the CDR3 is TGTGCCATCAAAGGGACAGACTCCTACGAGCAGTACTTC.

The J gene is TRBJ2-7, the V gene TRBV6-1; D is unclear. V was cut by 1 base and J by 2 bases, with 9 bases left in between. This CDR3 contains 14 residues. Germline V gene data show CDR1 as MNHNS and CDR2 as SASEGT. For the CDR3, the DNA is TGTGCCAGCAGTGAAGTGGGTGGGCCCTACGAGCAGTACTTC. The encoded protein is CASSEVGGPYEQYF.

V and J are TRBV5-1 and TRBJ2-1; 8 positions match TRBD1. The trim removed 3 bases at V and 0 bases at J, leaving 2 bases unmatched. The CDR3 contains 15 residues. Germline lookup yields CDR1 SGHRS and CDR2 YFSETQ. For the CDR3, the DNA is TGCGCCAGCAGCTCCGGGACAGGCTCCTACAATGAGCAGTTCTTC. Its protein product is CASSSGTGSYNEQFF.

The rearrangement links TRBV15 to TRBJ1-1; 7 nucleotides align to TRBD1. V was clipped by 8 bases and J by 0 bases; unmatched bases: 3. The CDR3 totals 13 residues. Per germline, CDR1 LNHNV and CDR2 YYDKDF (reference sequence). The DNA of the CDR3 is TGTGCCACCCGGGACAGACTGAACACTGAAGCTTTCTTT. Translating it yields CATRDRLNTEAFF.

The chain combines TRBV27 with TRBJ2-7; TRBD1 might be the D (6 bases). The CDR3 is 12 amino acids. Trimming left V 4 bases short and J 6 bases short, with 10 bases between. Germline CDR1 is MNHEY and CDR2 is SMNVEV (reference sequence). The CDR3 DNA reads TGTGCCAGCAGTTCGACAGGCGGCGAGCAGTACTTC. It is translated as CASSSTGGEQYF.

This chain uses TRBV4-1 with TRBJ2-1, with a weak D call TRBD2 (6 bases). Looked up from germline, CDR1 is MGHRA and CDR2 is YSYEKL. There are 15 residues in the CDR3. Trimming took 0 bases from V and 5 from J, leaving 11 bases between them. CDR3 sequence: CASSQDGAGHNEQFF. The DNA for the CDR3 is TGCGCCAGCAGCCAAGACGGCGCGGGACACAATGAGCAGTTCTTC.

The chain uses TRBV19 and TRBJ1-5, with 8 nucleotides matching TRBD1. Trimming took 7 bases from V and 5 from J; bases not matched to a gene: 13. CDR3 size: 16 residues. Germline V gives CDR1 LNHDA, CDR2 SQIVND (reference sequence). CDR3 in DNA: TGTGCCAGTACCGATCAGGCCAGGGGGCTTTATCAGCCCCAGCATTTT. This codes for CASTDQARGLYQPQHF.

Details on this clone: A junction end diverges from the germline sequence, so it may reflect a read error. The V gene is TRBV27, the J gene TRBJ1-1, with D unclear. CDR3 length: 14 amino acids. CDR1 and CDR2 from the germline V gene are MNHEY and SMNVEV (reference sequence). CDR3 nucleotide sequence: TGTGCCGGCAGTTCGAGGGAGCTTAACACTGAAGCTTTCTTT. It specifies CAGSSRELNTEAFF.

The V gene is TRBV6-5, the J gene TRBJ1-2; D might be TRBD1 (6 bases). The CDR3 contains 14 residues. The germline V gene encodes CDR1 MNHEY and CDR2 SVGAGI. Trimming shortened V by 6 bases and J by 8 bases, and 19 bases separated the two germline ends. The CDR3, as DNA: TGTGCCAGCAGCCCGGGGACACAAGTGGGCGGCTACACCTTC. Translation: CASSPGTQVGGYTF.

The V call is TRBV6-6, the J call TRBJ1-1; D is unclear. Trimming stripped 6 bases from V and 5 bases from J, with 13 bases between. The CDR3 runs 13 residues. Germline loops: CDR1 MNHNY, CDR2 SVGAGI (reference sequence). The CDR3 region is CASSPWSGTEAFF. The CDR3 DNA is TGTGCCAGCAGCCCCTGGAGTGGGACTGAAGCTTTCTTT.

This clone occurred once. The chain joins TRBV4-1 to TRBJ2-7; TRBD1 matches at 7 bases. After removal of 0 bases from V and 5 bases from J, the junction contained 10 bases not matched to a gene. CDR3 size: 16 residues. Germline V lookup: CDR1 MGHRA, CDR2 YSYEKL. The CDR3 reads CASSQERGGANNEQYF. CDR3 nucleotides: TGCGCCAGCAGCCAAGAAAGAGGGGGCGCAAACAACGAGCAGTACTTC.

The chain links TRBV7-2 to TRBJ2-1; D perhaps matches TRBD1 (8 bases). This CDR3 spans 17 amino acids. V lost 4 bases and J 3 bases, leaving 19 bases between the germline ends. Germline CDR1 and CDR2: SGHTA and FQGNSA. CDR3 amino acids: CASSWGGGGTGYNEQFF. CDR3 DNA: TGTGCCAGCAGCTGGGGGGGTGGCGGGACAGGCTACAATGAGCAGTTCTTC.

This clone occurred once. The chain joins TRBV7-8 to TRBJ1-3, with no clear D. Per germline, CDR1 SGHVS and CDR2 FQNEAQ. The CDR3 length is 15 residues. V shed 5 bases and J shed 0 bases, with 11 bases lying between them. For the CDR3, the DNA is TGTGCCAGCAGCGACGGACTTCGCTCTGGAAACACCATATATTTT. It yields the protein CASSDGLRSGNTIYF.

The genes are TRBV9 and TRBJ2-1; D may be TRBD1 (6 bases). Germline V CDR1 and CDR2: SGDLS, YYNGEE. Between the trimmed V and J ends, which lost 7 bases and 1 base, there was a span of 15 bases. This CDR3 region has 15 residues. The CDR3 spells CASQPRDKSYNEQFF. In nucleotides, the CDR3 is TGTGCCAGCCAACCCCGGGACAAATCCTACAATGAGCAGTTCTTC.

This chain uses TRBV15 with TRBJ2-1; 7 bases agree with TRBD2. J lost 1 base, V lost 3 bases, and 12 bases had no gene match. CDR1 is LNHNV, CDR2 YYDKDF, per germline (reference sequence). The CDR3 extends over 18 amino acids. The CDR3 here is CATSSSKGGRWSYNEQFF. CDR3 DNA sequence: TGTGCCACCAGCAGTTCCAAGGGCGGGAGATGGTCCTACAATGAGCAGTTCTTC. Complete variable domain (other parts from reference TRBV15 and TRBJ2-1): DAMVIQNPRYQVTQFGKPVTLSCSQTLNHNVMYWYQQKSSQAPKLLFHYYDKDFNNEADTPDNFQSRRPNTSFCFLDIRSPGLGDTAMYLCATSSSKGGRWSYNEQFFGPGTRLTVL.

The CDR3 DNA sequence: TGTGCCAGCAGTGGTTACAGGGGTCGGAACACTGAAGCTTTCTTT. Translation gives CASSGYRGRNTEAFF. The chain is built from TRBV6-1 and TRBJ1-1; TRBD1 aligns across 7 bases. J lost 1 base, V lost 4 bases, and 6 bases had no gene match. Germline V gives CDR1 MNHNS, CDR2 SASEGT. The CDR3 has 15 residues.

The chain couples TRBV5-1 to TRBJ2-1; D ambiguous. Per the germline V gene, CDR1 is SGHRS and CDR2 is YFSETQ. The CDR3 is made up of 13 amino acids. Trimming stripped 4 bases from V and 4 bases from J, with 9 bases between. The CDR3 sequence: CASSVLNYNEQFF. Here the CDR3 DNA reads TGCGCCAGCAGCGTACTAAATTACAATGAGCAGTTCTTC.

The V and J genes are TRBV6-1 and TRBJ1-1, with D possibly matching TRBD1 (6 bases). V lost 2 bases and J lost 3, with 10 bases in between. The V gene's germline CDR1 is MNHNS and CDR2 SASEGT. There are 14 residues in the CDR3. CDR3 sequence reads: CASSERGADTEAFF. The CDR3 DNA is TGTGCCAGCAGTGAACGGGGGGCGGACACTGAAGCTTTCTTT.

This clone was detected once. This chain joins TRBV18 and TRBJ2-5; 10 positions match TRBD2. Trimming at V came to 6 bases and at J to 5 bases, leaving 12 bases not matched to a gene. Per germline, CDR1 KGHSH and CDR2 LQKENI. This CDR3 is 16 amino acids long. The CDR3 nucleotides are TGTGCCAGCTCCTCCACCACTAGCGGGATTGGGGAGACCCAGTACTTC. Its protein product is CASSSTTSGIGETQYF.

The chain recombines TRBV7-9 with TRBJ2-7, with 12 bases matching TRBD2. The V and J ends lost 4 bases and 6 bases, in that order; junction bases with no gene match: 10. CDR3 size: 16 residues. From germline, CDR1 is SEHNR and CDR2 FQNEAQ (reference sequence). This CDR3 is CASSSTASGRAGEQYF. The DNA for the CDR3 is TGTGCCAGCAGCTCCACCGCTAGCGGGAGGGCTGGCGAGCAGTACTTC.

The chain joins TRBV7-9 to TRBJ2-1; D gene unclear. The CDR3 totals 12 residues. Per germline, CDR1 SEHNR and CDR2 FQNEAQ (reference sequence). The V end was cut by 4 bases, the J end by 10 bases, with 11 bases between. In DNA, the CDR3 is TGTGCCAGCAGCTCCGACGTCGGGGAGCAGTTCTTC. Translated: CASSSDVGEQFF.

V usage is TRBV28 and J usage is TRBJ2-1; 9 bases are a match to TRBD2. There are 17 residues in the CDR3. Germline V gene lookup returns CDR1 MDHEN and CDR2 SYDVKM. The V and J ends lost 7 bases and 4 bases, in that order; junction bases with no gene match: 14. Here the CDR3 reads CASTRTLAGAYYNEQFF. In DNA form, the CDR3 reads TGTGCCAGCACTCGGACTTTAGCGGGGGCGTATTACAATGAGCAGTTCTTC.

This chain uses TRBV6-6 with TRBJ2-7, with 7 bases matching TRBD1. The CDR3 extends over 16 amino acids. The J segment lost 9 bases and the V segment lost 0 bases, leaving 14 bases of the junction unmatched. Germline CDR1 MNHNY, CDR2 SVGAGI (reference sequence). CDR3 bases: TGTGCCAGCAGTTACTCCGCCGACAGGGCTCAGGGGCGGCAGTACTTC. It specifies CASSYSADRAQGRQYF.

This chain joins TRBV19 and TRBJ2-1; 7 bases fit TRBD2. This CDR3 region has 14 residues. Germline V gene sequence: CDR1 LNHDA, CDR2 SQIVND (reference sequence). After removal of 6 bases from V and 2 bases from J, the junction contained 4 bases not matched to a gene. The CDR3 coding sequence is TGTGCCAGTAGGGCGGGAGTACCCTACAATGAGCAGTTCTTC. Translated: CASRAGVPYNEQFF.

The CDR3 here is CASSYRTDTQYF. The CDR3 bases are TGTGCCAGCAGTTATCGGACAGATACGCAGTATTTT. This chain connects TRBV6-6 to TRBJ2-3; no firm D call. From germline, CDR1 is MNHNY and CDR2 SVGAGI (reference sequence). The CDR3 is 12 amino acids. Trimming shortened V by 3 bases and J by 3 bases, and 4 bases separated the two germline ends.

V usage is TRBV10-1 and J usage is TRBJ2-7; possibly TRBD2 for D (7 bases). The CDR3 has 16 residues. With 3 bases removed from V and 0 bases from J, the gap between germline ends came to 15 bases. Germline V lookup: CDR1 WNHNN, CDR2 SYGVQD (reference sequence). The CDR3 region is CASSDGGLPLSYEQYF. CDR3 sequence (DNA): TGCGCCAGCAGTGACGGGGGGCTCCCCCTCTCCTACGAGCAGTACTTC.

The chain employs TRBV7-2 and TRBJ2-1; tentatively, D is TRBD1 (5 bases). This CDR3 comprises 14 residues. Germline V lookup: CDR1 SGHTA, CDR2 FQGNSA. Trimming removed 5 bases from V and 6 bases from J, with 14 bases in between. The CDR3 is CASSPDTARNEQFF. CDR3 DNA: TGTGCCAGCAGCCCGGACACGGCCCGCAATGAGCAGTTCTTC.

In its sample, this clone was seen once. The chain employs TRBV7-2 and TRBJ1-1, with 8 bases lining up with TRBD1. V shed 4 bases, J shed 1 base, and the junction held 5 bases outside the gene matches. Germline loops: CDR1 SGHTA, CDR2 FQGNSA. This CDR3 has 15 residues. CDR3 loop: CASSSQGAGNTEAFF. CDR3 sequence (DNA): TGTGCCAGCAGCTCCCAGGGGGCAGGGAACACTGAAGCTTTCTTT.

The V and J genes are TRBV5-4 and TRBJ2-3; weak D call: TRBD1 (5 bases). There are 15 residues in the CDR3. The germline V gene encodes CDR1 SGHNT and CDR2 YYREEE (reference sequence). Trimming left V 4 bases short and J 6 bases short, with 18 bases between. The CDR3 DNA reads TGTGCCAGCAGCGGGAACCCAGGGATCAGGGATACGCAGTATTTT. Encoded protein: CASSGNPGIRDTQYF.

The chain recombines TRBV13 with TRBJ1-2; D gene unclear. Germline CDR1 is PRHDT and CDR2 is FYEKMQ (reference sequence). V was cut by 4 bases and J by 7 bases, with 10 bases left in between. The CDR3 totals 12 residues. For the CDR3, the DNA is TGTGCCAGCAGCTCCCAAGGACTTGGCTACACCTTC. As protein: CASSSQGLGYTF.

V is TRBV11-2 and J is TRBJ1-1; TRBD1 is a possible D gene (6 bases). Between the trimmed V and J ends, which lost 0 bases and 4 bases, there was a span of 12 bases. CDR3 length equals 15 residues. Germline V gives CDR1 SGHAT, CDR2 FQNNGV. The DNA for the CDR3 is TGTGCCAGCAGCTTAGACAGGGGTCGGTTCACTGAAGCTTTCTTT. This codes for CASSLDRGRFTEAFF.